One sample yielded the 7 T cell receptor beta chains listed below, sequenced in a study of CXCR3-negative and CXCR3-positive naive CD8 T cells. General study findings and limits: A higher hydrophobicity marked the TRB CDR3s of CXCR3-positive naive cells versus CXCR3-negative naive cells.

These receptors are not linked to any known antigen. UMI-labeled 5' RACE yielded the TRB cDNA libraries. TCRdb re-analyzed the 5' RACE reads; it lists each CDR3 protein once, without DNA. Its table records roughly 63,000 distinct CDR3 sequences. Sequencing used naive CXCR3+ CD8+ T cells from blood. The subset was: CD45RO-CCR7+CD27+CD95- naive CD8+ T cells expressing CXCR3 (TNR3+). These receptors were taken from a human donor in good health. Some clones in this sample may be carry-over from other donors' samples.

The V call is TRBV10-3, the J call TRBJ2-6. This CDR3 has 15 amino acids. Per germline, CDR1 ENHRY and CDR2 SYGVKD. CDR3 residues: CAISEVWVGANVLTF.

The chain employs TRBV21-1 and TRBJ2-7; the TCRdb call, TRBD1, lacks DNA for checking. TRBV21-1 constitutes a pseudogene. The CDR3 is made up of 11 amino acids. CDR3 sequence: CATYRVYEQYF.

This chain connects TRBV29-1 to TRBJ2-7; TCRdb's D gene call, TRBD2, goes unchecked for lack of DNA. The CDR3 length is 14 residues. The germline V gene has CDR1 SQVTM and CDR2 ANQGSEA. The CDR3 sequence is CSVVAGLVGDEQYF.

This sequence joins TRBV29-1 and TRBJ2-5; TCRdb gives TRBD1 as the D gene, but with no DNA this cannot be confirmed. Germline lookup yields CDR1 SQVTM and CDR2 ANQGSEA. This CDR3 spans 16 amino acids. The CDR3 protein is CSVDTLGQGPQETQYF.

The CDR3 sequence: CASSYRGPVGGYEQYF. The rearrangement links TRBV6-5 to TRBJ2-7; TCRdb calls TRBD1, which cannot be checked without DNA. This CDR3 spans 16 amino acids. Germline V gene sequence: CDR1 MNHEY, CDR2 SVGAGI.

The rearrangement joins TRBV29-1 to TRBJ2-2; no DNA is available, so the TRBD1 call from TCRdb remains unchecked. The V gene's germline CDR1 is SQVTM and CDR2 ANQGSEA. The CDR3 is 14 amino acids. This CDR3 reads CSVSGTPNTGELFF.

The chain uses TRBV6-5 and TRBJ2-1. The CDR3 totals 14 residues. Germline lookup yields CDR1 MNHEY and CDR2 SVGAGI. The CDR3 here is CASSYSSSYNEQFF.